This TCR beta chain came from a study of CD8 T cells in ankylosing spondylitis. This CDR3 is built from 17 residues. V was pared by 7 bases and J by 1 base, with 12 bases of the junction left unmatched. The germline gives CDR1 MNHNS, CDR2 SASEGT. The table lists this clonotype with many counts. MiXCR, run by TCRdb on the 5' RACE reads, gives a single entry per CDR3 protein. The table records 100,000 to 150,000 distinct CDR3 sequences, 9.3% of them present only once. The specimen was blood, either unsorted or a sorted T cell fraction (not recorded which). The TCR originated in a male donor with ankylosing spondylitis or in good health (not recorded which). The gene calls are TRBV6-1 and TRBJ2-1; TRBD2 agrees at 8 bases. DNA for the CDR3: TGTGCCAGCAAAGCGGGAGCATTGGAGGGATCCTACAATGAGCAGTTCTTC. It yields the protein CASKAGALEGSYNEQFF.